This T cell receptor beta chain was retrieved from a study of beta chain features in type 1 diabetes. This clone appeared a few times. Its antigen is unidentified. Expressed TCRB transcripts were sequenced because the isolated RNA had all been reverse transcribed beforehand. Clones were sequenced by immunoSEQ multiplex PCR, and TCRdb holds only the in-frame ones, with some missing. This sample carries about 290,000 clones, 7% to 9% of them seen once, and the ten largest clones take roughly 0.94%. Germline trimming cut 3 bases from V and 8 bases from J; bases unmatched to any gene: 12. The CDR3 sequence is 15 residues long. In germline, CDR1 is MDHEN, CDR2 SYDVKM. Regarding the study as a whole: cDNA-based reads could over-represent cells with high TCR expression.

This receptor was identified in a woman under 30 in good health. The gene calls are TRBV28 and TRBJ1-2; 7 bases are a match to TRBD1. Sequencing used central memory CD4+ T cells from blood. This CDR3 is CASSLGATGFGGYTF. The CDR3 coding sequence is TGTGCCAGCAGTTTGGGGGCGACAGGGTTCGGCGGCTACACCTTC.